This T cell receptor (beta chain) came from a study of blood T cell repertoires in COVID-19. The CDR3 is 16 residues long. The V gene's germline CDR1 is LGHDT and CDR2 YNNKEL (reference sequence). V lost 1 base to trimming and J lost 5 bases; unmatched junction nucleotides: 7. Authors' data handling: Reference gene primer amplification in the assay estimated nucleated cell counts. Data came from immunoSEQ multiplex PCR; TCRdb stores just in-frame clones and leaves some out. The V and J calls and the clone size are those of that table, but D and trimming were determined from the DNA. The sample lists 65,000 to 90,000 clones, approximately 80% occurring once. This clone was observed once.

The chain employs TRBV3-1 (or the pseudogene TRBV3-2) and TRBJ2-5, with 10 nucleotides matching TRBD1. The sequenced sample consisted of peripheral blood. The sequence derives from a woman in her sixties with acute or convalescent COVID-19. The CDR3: CASSQAGQGVQETQYF. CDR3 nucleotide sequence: TGTGCCAGCAGCCAAGCTGGACAGGGGGTTCAGGAGACCCAGTACTTC.